This T cell receptor (beta chain) was recorded in a study of graft-versus-host responses after intestinal transplantation. Overall study: Anti-thymocyte globulin induction, then tacrolimus and steroids for 3 to 4 years, went to all recipients. Study findings and constraints: Analysis identified GvH clones in recipient marrow, with some appearing first in ileum or blood.

With respect to this clone: Its antigen remains unidentified.

Using immunoSEQ multiplex PCR, the repertoire was profiled, and TCRdb retains in-frame clones only, with some absent. Of approximately 130,000 clones in the sample, around 94% are singletons; the top ten hold about 0.16%. V lost 4 bases and J lost 2, with 15 bases in between. There are 16 residues in the CDR3. Germline V lookup: CDR1 SGHRS, CDR2 YFSETQ. This chain uses TRBV5-1 with TRBJ2-2; possibly TRBD2 for D (5 bases). The input for sequencing was unstimulated CD4+ T cells sorted from spleen or lymph node cells, taken before intestinal transplant. This clonotype was obtained from a human donor who received an intestinal transplant. In nucleotides, the CDR3 is TGCGCCAGCAGCCCAAAGGCCGAGGGAAACACCGGGGAGCTGTTTTTT. Protein product: CASSPKAEGNTGELFF.